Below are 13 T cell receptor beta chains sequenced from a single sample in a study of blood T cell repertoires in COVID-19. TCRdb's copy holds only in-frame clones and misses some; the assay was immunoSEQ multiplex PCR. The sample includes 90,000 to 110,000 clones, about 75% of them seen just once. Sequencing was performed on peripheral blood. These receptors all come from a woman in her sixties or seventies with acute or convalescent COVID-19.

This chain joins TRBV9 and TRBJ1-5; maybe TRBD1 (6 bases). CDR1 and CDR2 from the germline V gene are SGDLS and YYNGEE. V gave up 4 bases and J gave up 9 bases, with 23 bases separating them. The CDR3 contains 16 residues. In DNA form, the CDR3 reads TGTGCCAGCAGCTCAGGGGAAGGGGCCTTAAGTATGCCCCAGCATTTT. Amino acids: CASSSGEGALSMPQHF. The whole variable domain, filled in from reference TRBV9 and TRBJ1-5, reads DSGVTQTPKHLITATGQRVTLRCSPRSGDLSVYWYQQSLDQGLQFLIQYYNGEERAKGNILERFSAQQFPDLHSELNLSSLELGDSALYFCASSSGEGALSMPQHFGDGTRLSIL.

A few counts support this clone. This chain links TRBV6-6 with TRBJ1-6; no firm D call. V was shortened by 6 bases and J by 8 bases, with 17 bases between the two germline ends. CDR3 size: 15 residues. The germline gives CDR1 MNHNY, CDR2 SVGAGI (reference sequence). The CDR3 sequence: CASRPAGLTDSPLHF. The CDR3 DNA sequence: TGTGCCAGCAGACCTGCAGGCTTGACCGATTCACCCCTCCACTTT.

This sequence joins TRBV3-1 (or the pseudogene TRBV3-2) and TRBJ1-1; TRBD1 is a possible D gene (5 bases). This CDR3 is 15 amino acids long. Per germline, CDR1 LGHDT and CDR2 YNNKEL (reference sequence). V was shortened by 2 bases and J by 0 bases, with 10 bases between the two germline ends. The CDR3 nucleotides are TGTGCCAGCAGCCAATCGGACACCTTGAACACTGAAGCTTTCTTT. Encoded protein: CASSQSDTLNTEAFF.

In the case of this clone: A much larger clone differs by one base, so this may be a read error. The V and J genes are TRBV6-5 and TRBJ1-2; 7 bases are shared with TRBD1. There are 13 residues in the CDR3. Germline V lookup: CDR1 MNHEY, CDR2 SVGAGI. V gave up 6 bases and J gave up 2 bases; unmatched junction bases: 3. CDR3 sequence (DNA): TGTGCCAGCAGCCTGACAGGGAACTATGGCTACACCTTC. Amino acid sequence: CASSLTGNYGYTF.

CDR3 in DNA: TGTGCCAGCTCCTGGGGGGGGACCTCCATGGATGAGCAGTTCTTC. Its translation: CASSWGGTSMDEQFF. The chain employs TRBV6-5 and TRBJ2-1, with 7 bases matching TRBD2. The CDR3 has 15 residues. Trimming cost V 8 bases and J 8 bases; bases outside gene matches: 15. Germline V gene lookup returns CDR1 MNHEY and CDR2 SVGAGI.

The CDR3 region is CASSLDRGGQPQHF. The CDR3 DNA reads as TGTGCCAGCAGCCTGGACAGGGGAGGGCAGCCCCAGCATTTT. The chain recombines TRBV6-2 or TRBV6-3 with TRBJ1-5, with 9 positions matching TRBD1. V lost 6 bases to trimming and J lost 7 bases; unmatched junction nucleotides: 7. Germline CDR1 reads MNHEY; CDR2 reads SVGEGT. The CDR3 has 14 amino acids.

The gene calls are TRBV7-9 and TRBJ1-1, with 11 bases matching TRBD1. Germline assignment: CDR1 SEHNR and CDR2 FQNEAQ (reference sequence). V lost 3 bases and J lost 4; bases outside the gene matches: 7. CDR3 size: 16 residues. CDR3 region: CASSFPAGTGGTEAFF. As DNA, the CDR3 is TGTGCCAGCAGCTTCCCAGCCGGGACAGGGGGCACTGAAGCTTTCTTT.

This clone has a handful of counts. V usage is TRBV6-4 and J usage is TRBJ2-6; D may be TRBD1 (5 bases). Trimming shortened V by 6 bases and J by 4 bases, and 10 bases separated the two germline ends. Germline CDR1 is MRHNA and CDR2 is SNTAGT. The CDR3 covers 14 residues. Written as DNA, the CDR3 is TGTGCCAGCAGCGCAGGGCCCGGGGCCAACGTCCTGACTTTC. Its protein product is CASSAGPGANVLTF.

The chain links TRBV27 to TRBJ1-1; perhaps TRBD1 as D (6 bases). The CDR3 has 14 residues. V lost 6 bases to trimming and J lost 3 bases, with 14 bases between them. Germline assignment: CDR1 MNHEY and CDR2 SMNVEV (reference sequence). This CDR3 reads CASRTLDSYTEAFF. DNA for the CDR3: TGTGCCAGCAGGACACTGGACAGCTACACTGAAGCTTTCTTT.

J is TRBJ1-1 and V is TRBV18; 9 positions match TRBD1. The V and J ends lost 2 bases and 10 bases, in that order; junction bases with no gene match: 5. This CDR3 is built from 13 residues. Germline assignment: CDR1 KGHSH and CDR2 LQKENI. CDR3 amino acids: CASSPEDRGVAFF. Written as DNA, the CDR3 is TGTGCCAGCTCACCAGAGGACAGGGGTGTAGCTTTCTTT.

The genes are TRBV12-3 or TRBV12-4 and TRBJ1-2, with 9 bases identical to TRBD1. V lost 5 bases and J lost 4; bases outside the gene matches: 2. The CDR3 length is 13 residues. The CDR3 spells CASSGGQGYGYTF. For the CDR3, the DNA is TGTGCCAGCAGTGGGGGACAGGGCTATGGCTACACCTTC.

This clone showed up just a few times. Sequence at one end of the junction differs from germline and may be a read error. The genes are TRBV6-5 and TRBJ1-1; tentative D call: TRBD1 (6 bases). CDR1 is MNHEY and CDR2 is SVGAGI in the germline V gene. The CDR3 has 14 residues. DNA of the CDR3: TGTGTCAGCAGTTCCGACAGGTTGGGGACTGAAGCTTTCTTT. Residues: CVSSSDRLGTEAFF.

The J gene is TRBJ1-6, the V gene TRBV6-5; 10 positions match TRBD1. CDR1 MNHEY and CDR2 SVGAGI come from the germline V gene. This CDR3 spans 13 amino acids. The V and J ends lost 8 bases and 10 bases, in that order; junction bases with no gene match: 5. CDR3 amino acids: CASGWDRGSPLHF. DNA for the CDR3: TGTGCCAGCGGATGGGACAGGGGATCACCCCTCCACTTT.